Shown below are 4 T cell receptor beta chains from a single sample sequenced in a study of T cells in Graves' hyperthyroidism and ophthalmopathy. Regions amplified from RNA transcripts were the TCR beta CDR3 regions. The HTBI primer set was used in a first-round RT-PCR of the TCR CDR3. MiXCR was run by TCRdb on the multiplex PCR reads, yielding one entry per CDR3 protein. Here the sample spans more than 500,000 distinct CDR3 sequences, 14% to 15% being singletons. What was sequenced was blood. Source of these receptors: a woman aged 40 to 49 with Graves' ophthalmopathy.

Ten or more counts support this clonotype. The J gene is TRBJ1-5, the V gene TRBV19; possible D gene TRBD1, 6 bases. Trimming cost V 7 bases and J 0 bases, with 10 bases left between them. Germline CDR1 and CDR2: LNHDA and SQIVND (reference sequence). CDR3 size: 14 residues. The CDR3 reads CASTLQGSNQPQHF. For the CDR3, the DNA is TGTGCCAGTACCTTACAGGGTAGCAATCAGCCCCAGCATTTT.

This clonotype was seen at least ten times. The chain couples TRBV9 to TRBJ2-7; TRBD1 is a possible D gene (6 bases). With 4 bases removed from V and 4 bases from J, the gap between germline ends came to 18 bases. CDR1 and CDR2 (germline): SGDLS, YYNGEE. The CDR3 spans 15 residues. Here the CDR3 reads CASSFRTAAPYEQYF. CDR3 nucleotide sequence: TGTGCCAGCAGCTTCCGGACAGCTGCCCCTTACGAGCAGTACTTC.

This clonotype was counted ten times or more. V and J are TRBV27 and TRBJ2-5, with TRBD2 as a possible D gene (6 bases). Germline V lookup: CDR1 MNHEY, CDR2 SMNVEV (reference sequence). Trimming removed 6 bases from V and 5 bases from J, with 16 bases in between. CDR3 length: 14 amino acids. The CDR3 DNA reads TGTGCCAGCAGCTTAGCGCGGGGTGGGGAGACCCAGTACTTC. Translating gives CASSLARGGETQYF.

This clonotype was counted ten times or more. CDR3 residues: CASRMDGNQETQYF. The CDR3 coding sequence is TGTGCCAGCAGGATGGACGGAAACCAAGAGACCCAGTACTTC. The chain has TRBV6-1 and TRBJ2-5; D gene unclear. The V end was cut by 6 bases, the J end by 0 bases, with 11 bases between. The CDR3 runs 14 residues. Germline V lookup: CDR1 MNHNS, CDR2 SASEGT.